A selection of T cell receptor beta chains follows, all from one sample in a study of blood T cell repertoires in COVID-19. Clones were sequenced by immunoSEQ multiplex PCR, and TCRdb holds only the in-frame ones, with some missing. The repertoire holds roughly 200,000 clones, 85% seen once, with around 20% in the top ten. The sample taken for sequencing was PBMCs or T cells enriched from blood (not recorded which). The receptors shown here come from a man between 35 and 55 years old who had recovered from COVID-19. Each CDR3 is given with its conserved first and last residue. The D gene is left open where the match is weak. The size of a clone is reported for some rows only, either as once, few or many, or as a class for expanded clones.

CDR3 DNA,CDR3 protein,clone size,V gene,D gene,J gene
TGTGCCACCAGTATCACGGGGGATAATTCACCCCTCCACTTT,CATSITGDNSPLHF,.,TRBV24-1,.,TRBJ1-6
TGTGCCACCAGTGCAGGGGGAATTTCTGGAAACACCATATATTTT,CATSAGGISGNTIYF,.,TRBV24-1,TRBD1,TRBJ1-3
TGTGCCAGCAGTTCTGGGGGACACTCTGGAAACACCATATATTTT,CASSSGGHSGNTIYF,.,TRBV6-5,.,TRBJ1-3
TGTGCCAGCAAGGGACAGCCCAATCAGCCCCAGCATTTT,CASKGQPNQPQHF,.,TRBV27,TRBD1,TRBJ1-5
TGTGCCAGCAGCTTGGGTCAGGGGTATGACACAGATACGCAGTATTTT,CASSLGQGYDTDTQYF,.,TRBV5-8,.,TRBJ2-3
TGTGCCAGCTCACCTGCCGGGACAGGGAATGAAAAACTGTTTTTT,CASSPAGTGNEKLFF,.,TRBV18,TRBD1,TRBJ1-4
TGTGCCAGCAGCGGACTCCCCCCCTTCTTC,CASSGLPPFF,.,TRBV7-2,.,TRBJ2-1
TGCGCCAGCAGCCAAGGGTTATCAGGGGGCTGGGAGACCCAGTACTTC,CASSQGLSGGWETQYF,.,TRBV4-1,TRBD1,TRBJ2-5
TGCAGCGCGGACAGGGGAGGCTTGGATGAGCAGTTCTTC,CSADRGGLDEQFF,.,TRBV29-1,TRBD1,TRBJ2-1
TGTGCCAGCAGCTCCGGACAGACTGCCTATGGCTACACCTTC,CASSSGQTAYGYTF,few,TRBV7-2,.,TRBJ1-2
TGTGCCAGCAGCCCCCTCTCCCCGAGGGACAGCCTTTACGAGCAGTACTTC,CASSPLSPRDSLYEQYF,once,TRBV4-2,TRBD1,TRBJ2-7
TGCGCCAGCAGCCTTAGCGGGAGGATAACCGGGGAGCTGTTTTTT,CASSLSGRITGELFF,.,TRBV10-2,TRBD2,TRBJ2-2
TGCGCCAGCAGCTGGACAACAGGGGGCGTCGAGCAGTACTTC,CASSWTTGGVEQYF,.,TRBV5-1,TRBD1,TRBJ2-7
TGCGCCAGCAGCTCTAACCCGGGACTCCCAGAACCCTACTTC,CASSSNPGLPEPYF,.,TRBV5-1,.,TRBJ2-7
TGTGCCAGCTCACGGTTACAGGGGGCAAGGAGCAATGAGCAGTTCTTC,CASSRLQGARSNEQFF,.,TRBV18,TRBD1,TRBJ2-1
TGTGCCAGCAGTGTAGATGGTTTCGCTAAAGCTTTCTTT,CASSVDGFAKAFF,.,TRBV6-2/TRBV6-3,.,TRBJ1-1
TGCGCCAGCAGCCCAAGACAGAGCTCCTACGAGCAGTACTTC,CASSPRQSSYEQYF,.,TRBV4-1,.,TRBJ2-7
TGTGCCAGCAGCCAAAGACAGAAGGAGCAGTACTTC,CASSQRQKEQYF,.,TRBV3-1/TRBV3-2,.,TRBJ2-7
TGTGCCAGCAGCCAGAGAGATCTAGGGGACGAGCAGTACTTC,CASSQRDLGDEQYF,.,TRBV4-2,.,TRBJ2-7
TGTGCCAGCAGTCCGACAGGGGGGGGTTATGGCTACACCTTC,CASSPTGGGYGYTF,once,TRBV28,TRBD1,TRBJ1-2
TGCAGCGTTGTGCAGGCGGGTGCTGAAGCTTTCTTT,CSVVQAGAEAFF,.,TRBV29-1,.,TRBJ1-1
TGCGCCAGCAGGATACTAGCGGCCACCTACAATGAGCAGTTCTTC,CASRILAATYNEQFF,.,TRBV5-1,TRBD2,TRBJ2-1
TGTGCCAGCAGCGTGGGGACTAGCGTCTACCAGCTAGCAGATACGCAGTATTTT,CASSVGTSVYQLADTQYF,.,TRBV9,TRBD2,TRBJ2-3
TGTGCCAGCACCAAGGGATCAGGGATCAATTCACCCCTCCACTTT,CASTKGSGINSPLHF,.,TRBV6-5,.,TRBJ1-6
TGTGCCAGCAGCTTAACCGGGACAGGGGGCGGCAATCAGCCCCAGCATTTT,CASSLTGTGGGNQPQHF,.,TRBV7-9,TRBD1,TRBJ1-5
TGTGCCACCAACTCCCCTCTAGCGGTTTTATTCTACGAGCAGTACTTC,CATNSPLAVLFYEQYF,.,TRBV24-1,TRBD2,TRBJ2-7
TGTGCCAGCAGCTTAGGGCCGTCGGGATACGAGCAGTACTTC,CASSLGPSGYEQYF,.,TRBV13,.,TRBJ2-7
TGTGCCAGCAGTTTCGGGGGTTCCTTTTACGAGCAGTACTTC,CASSFGGSFYEQYF,.,TRBV6-5,.,TRBJ2-7
TGTGCCAGCAGTTACTCGACAGCCCAGGCTAACTATGGCTACACCTTC,CASSYSTAQANYGYTF,.,TRBV6-7,.,TRBJ1-2
TGTGCCAGCAGCTTAGGGACGTCGGGGAGAGAGACCCAGTACTTC,CASSLGTSGRETQYF,.,TRBV11-2,.,TRBJ2-5
TGTGCCAGCAGTTACGTAGCGGGTCCACAAGAGACCCAGTACTTC,CASSYVAGPQETQYF,.,TRBV6-5,TRBD2,TRBJ2-5
TGTGCCAGCAGCCCGGGACAGAGGGAGAGCTACACCTTC,CASSPGQRESYTF,.,TRBV14,TRBD1,TRBJ1-2
TGTGCCAGCAGCTTGAAGACAGGGGGCTACACCGGGGAGCTGTTTTTT,CASSLKTGGYTGELFF,few,TRBV5-4,TRBD1,TRBJ2-2
TGTGCCAGCAACCCAGTGGCAGGGTCGGGCTTTTACACCTTC,CASNPVAGSGFYTF,once,TRBV2,.,TRBJ1-2
TGTGCCAGCAGGACATCGGACAGTTACTATGGCTACACCTTC,CASRTSDSYYGYTF,.,TRBV27,.,TRBJ1-2
TGTGCCACCGGGACTAGTACAGACGAGCAGTACTTC,CATGTSTDEQYF,.,TRBV10-3,TRBD2,TRBJ2-7
TGTGCCATCAGAGGACTGTCGGACACCGGGGAGCTGTTTTTT,CAIRGLSDTGELFF,.,TRBV10-3,.,TRBJ2-2
TGCAGTGCCCACCTAGGCCCTGAAGCTTTCTTT,CSAHLGPEAFF,.,TRBV20-1,.,TRBJ1-1
TGTGCCACCAGTGACCCCGGGACTAGCGGGAGAGGAGGGATGGAGCAGTACTTC,CATSDPGTSGRGGMEQYF,.,TRBV24-1,TRBD2,TRBJ2-7
TGTGCCAGCAGCTTAAGTCAGATGATAGCGGGAGGAAACACCGGGGAGCTGTTTTTT,CASSLSQMIAGGNTGELFF,.,TRBV7-3,TRBD2,TRBJ2-2
TGTGCCAGCTCACCAAGGCAGGTGAAGAACACTGAAGCTTTCTTT,CASSPRQVKNTEAFF,.,TRBV18,.,TRBJ1-1
TGTGCCAGCAGCTTAGTTGGACAGGGGGCTAGTGAGCAGTTCTTC,CASSLVGQGASEQFF,.,TRBV7-3,TRBD1,TRBJ2-1
TGTGCCAGCAGCCCCACAGGAGCCTCTGGAAACACCATATATTTT,CASSPTGASGNTIYF,.,TRBV13,.,TRBJ1-3
TGTGCCAGCAAACTACCACAAGAGCGGGAGCAGTACTTC,CASKLPQEREQYF,.,TRBV2,.,TRBJ2-7
TGCAGCACCGGGACTAGAATATCGCATGAGCAGTTCTTC,CSTGTRISHEQFF,.,TRBV29-1,TRBD2,TRBJ2-1
TGTGCCAGCAGTGCACGGGACAGGGGGATTTCTGGACAGCCCCAGCATTTT,CASSARDRGISGQPQHF,.,TRBV27,TRBD1,TRBJ1-5
TGTGCCACCAGTGAAACGAACAGGGCCTACGAGCAGTACTTC,CATSETNRAYEQYF,.,TRBV24-1,.,TRBJ2-7
TGTGCCAGCCCGGTGGGACAGGGCGGGGAGACCCAGTACTTC,CASPVGQGGETQYF,.,TRBV2,TRBD1,TRBJ2-5
TGTGCCATCAGTGGGACTAGCGCGTACACCGGGGAGCTGTTTTTT,CAISGTSAYTGELFF,.,TRBV10-3,TRBD2,TRBJ2-2
TGTGCCAGCAGTTACTTCGGGGGGCGCACCGAGCAGTACTTC,CASSYFGGRTEQYF,.,TRBV6-5,.,TRBJ2-7
TGCGCCAGCAGCGAAACATCCGGGACTACTGGAAACACCATATATTTT,CASSETSGTTGNTIYF,few,TRBV5-1,.,TRBJ1-3
TGTGCCAGCAGCCGACCAGGGGCGCCCGGGGAGCTGTTTTTT,CASSRPGAPGELFF,.,TRBV11-3,.,TRBJ2-2
TGTGCCAGTAGTATAACGGGGGACCTGCCCGCCAAAAACATTCAGTACTTC,CASSITGDLPAKNIQYF,.,TRBV19,.,TRBJ2-4
TGTGCCAGCAGCTTCCAGGGTAGCGGGAGCCTTATCTCCTACGAGCAGTACTTC,CASSFQGSGSLISYEQYF,.,TRBV11-3,TRBD2,TRBJ2-7